Presented here are 24 T cell receptor beta chains from one specimen sequenced in a study of T cells in women clearing cervical HPV infection. The repertoire was sequenced with immunoSEQ multiplex PCR; TCRdb's copy has only in-frame clones and lacks some. In all, the sample yields about 20,000 clones. The source material was blood buffy coat. All receptors derive from a woman aged 18 to 75 with a cervical HPV16 infection that either progressed to CIN3+ or cleared (not recorded which).

To note about this clone: The read ends 3 residues early relative to the CDR3; the germline J gene fills the gap. This chain links TRBV18 with TRBJ2-4; 8 nucleotides line up with TRBD1. This CDR3 has 15 amino acids. Germline V gene sequence: CDR1 KGHSH, CDR2 LQKENI. CDR3 amino acids: CASSLGQGADYGQYF. The sequenced CDR3 bases are TGTGCCAGCTCACTGGGCCAGGGGGCGGACTATGGT.

As concerns this clone: The read halts 3 residues ahead of the CDR3 end, with the missing end drawn from the germline J gene. V and J are TRBV19 and TRBJ2-3; 9 positions match TRBD1. Germline V gives CDR1 LNHDA, CDR2 SQIVND (reference sequence). The CDR3 consists of 15 residues. The CDR3 spells CASSIRGQGLGTQYF. The CDR3 bases that were read are TGTGCCAGTAGTATAAGGGGACAGGGATTGGGGACG.

Incomplete CDR3 DNA: TGTGCCATCAGTGACAGGGTTGGGGAGACC. Translated: CAISDRVGET. The entire CDR3 protein is CAISDRVGETQYF. The V call is TRBV10-3, the J call TRBJ2-5, with D perhaps TRBD1 (5 bases). Sequencing ends 3 residues short of the CDR3 end; the germline J gene provides the rest. Looked up from germline, CDR1 is ENHRY and CDR2 is SYGVKD. V was shortened by 3 bases and J by 5 bases, with 10 bases between the two germline ends. The CDR3 extends over 13 amino acids.

Concerning this clone: The CDR3 is cut off 3 residues early in the read; its end comes from the germline J gene. This chain links TRBV2 with TRBJ1-4; the match to TRBD1 covers 7 bases. Germline CDR1 is SNHLY and CDR2 is FYNNEI. With 7 bases clipped from V and 5 bases from J, the junction kept 7 bases outside the gene matches. The CDR3 is 14 amino acids. The CDR3 loop is CASMEGQTNEKLFF. CDR3 DNA (partial): TGTGCCAGCATGGAGGGACAGACCAATGAAAAA.

Note on this clone: The read is 3 residues too short to cover the CDR3 end, so that end is filled in from the germline J gene. The chain is built from TRBV18 and TRBJ2-3; tentative D call: TRBD2 (6 bases). This CDR3 is 15 amino acids long. CDR1 KGHSH and CDR2 LQKENI come from the germline V gene. The covered CDR3 bases are TGTGCCAGCTCACCGGGGGGAGGAATCAGTCAGCCG. This codes for CASSPGGGISQP. From start to end, the CDR3 is CASSPGGGISQPQYF.

Comment on this clone: Sequencing ends 3 residues short of the CDR3 end; the germline J gene provides the rest. The chain couples TRBV28 to TRBJ2-3; D is perhaps TRBD2 (6 bases). Germline assignment: CDR1 MDHEN and CDR2 SYDVKM. This CDR3 contains 14 residues. Trimming pared 9 bases from V and 4 bases from J, leaving 17 bases between. The CDR3: CASRLGELSDTQYF. CDR3 DNA (partial): TGTGCCAGTCGACTAGGGGAGTTGTCAGATACG.

For this clone: The read terminates 3 residues before the CDR3 end, so the remaining end is supplied by the germline J gene. J is TRBJ2-4 and V is TRBV5-1, with D possibly matching TRBD1 (5 bases). Germline V gene sequence: CDR1 SGHRS, CDR2 YFSETQ. The CDR3 extends over 14 amino acids. CDR3: CASSPPTVNYGQYF. CDR3 DNA (partial): TGCGCCAGCAGCCCCCCGACAGTGAACTATGGT.

Worth noting for this clone: The CDR3 is cut off 3 residues early in the read; its end comes from the germline J gene. V is TRBV6-2 or TRBV6-3 and J is TRBJ2-3, with TRBD2 matching over 13 bases. V lost 5 bases, J lost 3 bases, and 8 bases stayed unmatched. From germline, CDR1 is MNHEY and CDR2 SVGEGT. This CDR3 comprises 17 residues. CDR3 amino acids: CASSPRQGLAGTDTQYF. The CDR3 bases that were read are TGTGCCAGCAGTCCCAGGCAGGGACTAGCGGGAACAGATACG.

Notes on this clone: The CDR3 extends 3 residues past the end of the read, so its final part is completed from the germline J gene. The J gene is TRBJ2-1, the V gene TRBV14; D is possibly TRBD1 (6 bases). V was clipped by 0 bases and J by 1 base, with 13 bases between them. CDR1 is SGHDN and CDR2 is FVKESK in the germline V gene. The CDR3 runs to 17 residues. The DNA read from the CDR3 is TGTGCCAGCAGCCAAGAATGGCAGGGGTCATCCTACAATGAG. It encodes CASSQEWQGSSYNE. In full, the CDR3 is CASSQEWQGSSYNEQFF.

In the case of this clone: The CDR3 end is not reached by the read, which stops 3 residues before it; the germline J gene fills it in. This chain links TRBV19 with TRBJ2-5, with D tentatively TRBD2 (6 bases). Germline lookup yields CDR1 LNHDA and CDR2 SQIVND (reference sequence). CDR3 length: 13 amino acids. V lost 6 bases, J lost 4 bases, and 12 bases lay in between. CDR3 residues: CASRIGGGETQYF. The DNA read from the CDR3 is TGTGCCAGTAGAATCGGGGGTGGAGAGACC.

Notes on this clone: Sequencing ends 3 residues short of the CDR3 end; the germline J gene provides the rest. J is TRBJ2-1 and V is TRBV6-2 or TRBV6-3; D unresolved. This CDR3 has 15 amino acids. The V end was cut by 6 bases, the J end by 0 bases, with 12 bases between. Germline V gene lookup returns CDR1 MNHEY and CDR2 SVGEGT. The part of the CDR3 DNA that was read is TGTGCCAGCAGCCCTTTATCGTTCTCCTACAATGAG. It yields the protein CASSPLSFSYNE. The full CDR3 sequence reads CASSPLSFSYNEQFF.

Comment on this clone: The read gets to within 3 residues of the CDR3 end, and the germline J gene fills in the rest. The chain is built from TRBV11-3 and TRBJ2-2; weak D call: TRBD1 (5 bases). Trimming removed 2 bases at V and 6 bases at J, with 13 bases between. In germline, CDR1 is SGHNT, CDR2 YENEEA. This CDR3 has 15 amino acids. The CDR3 bases that were read are TGTGCCAGCAGCTTAACGCAGGGATCGGCCGGGGAG. It translates to CASSLTQGSAGE. In full, the CDR3 reads CASSLTQGSAGELFF.

To note about this clone: The read ends 3 residues before the CDR3 terminus; that terminus is restored from the germline J gene. V and J are TRBV4-2 and TRBJ1-3; D ambiguous. Germline loops: CDR1 LGHNA, CDR2 YNFKEQ. Trimming removed 2 bases from V and 7 bases from J, with 12 bases in between. The CDR3 has 14 amino acids. The CDR3 bases that were read are TGTGCCAGCAGCCAAACGGGGTTAGGGAACACC. Amino acid sequence: CASSQTGLGNT. In full, the CDR3 is CASSQTGLGNTIYF.

For this clone: From the germline J gene comes the end of the CDR3, since the read stops 3 residues before it. J is TRBJ2-3 and V is TRBV6-2 or TRBV6-3; the match to TRBD1 covers 8 bases. V shed 2 bases, J shed 1 base, and the junction held 2 bases outside the gene matches. Germline V gene sequence: CDR1 MNHEY, CDR2 SVGEGT. This CDR3 spans 15 amino acids. CDR3 bases read: TGTGCCAGCAGTTACGAACAGGGGGGCACAGATACG. Translating it yields CASSYEQGGTDT. The whole CDR3 protein reads CASSYEQGGTDTQYF.

In the case of this clone: The CDR3 end is not reached by the read, which stops 3 residues before it; the germline J gene fills it in. The chain employs TRBV19 and TRBJ2-2; TRBD2 aligns across 10 bases. The CDR3 is 15 amino acids. Trimming took 7 bases from V and 7 from J; bases not matched to a gene: 9. CDR1 is LNHDA and CDR2 is SQIVND in the germline V gene (reference sequence). The CDR3 spells CASIEAGGPIGELFF. Incomplete CDR3 DNA: TGTGCCAGTATCGAAGCGGGAGGGCCTATCGGGGAG. Filled out from reference TRBV19 and TRBJ2-2, the complete variable domain reads DGGITQSPKYLFRKEGQNVTLSCEQNLNHDAMYWYRQDPGQGLRLIYYSQIVNDFQKGDIAEGYSVSREKKESFPLTVTSAQKNPTAFYLCASIEAGGPIGELFFGEGSRLTVL.

A remark on this clone: The read stops 3 residues short of the end of the CDR3; the missing end is completed from the germline J gene. The J gene is TRBJ2-3, the V gene TRBV5-4, with a tentative D call TRBD2 (5 bases). V was shortened by 2 bases and J by 2 bases, with 9 bases between the two germline ends. This CDR3 spans 14 amino acids. The germline CDR1 and CDR2 sequences are SGHNT and YYREEE (reference sequence). The CDR3 here is CASSFLANTDTQYF. The part of the CDR3 DNA that was read is TGTGCCAGCAGCTTCTTAGCGAACACAGATACG.

To note about this clone: The missing CDR3 end, 3 residues past where the read stops, is filled in from the germline J gene. The chain carries TRBV5-4 and TRBJ1-5, with 8 nucleotides matching TRBD1. V gave up 3 bases and J gave up 5 bases; unmatched junction bases: 1. This CDR3 is built from 13 residues. CDR1 and CDR2 (germline): SGHNT, YYREEE (reference sequence). The covered CDR3 bases are TGTGCCAGCAGCTCGGACAGGGATCAGCCC. This translates into CASSSDRDQP. In full, the CDR3 reads CASSSDRDQPQHF.

As for this clone: The observed sequence ends 3 residues before the CDR3 terminus, with the missing tail filled in from the germline J gene. The chain recombines TRBV20-1 with TRBJ1-5, with 8 bases lining up with TRBD1. Germline CDR1 is DFQATT and CDR2 is SNEGSKA (reference sequence). The junction had 12 bases not matched to a gene; V was cut back by 0 bases and J by 5 bases. CDR3 length equals 17 residues. The sequenced CDR3 bases are TGCAGTGCTAGAGACGCGACAGGGGATAGCGTTTATCAGCCC. It is translated as CSARDATGDSVYQP. The full-length CDR3 reads as CSARDATGDSVYQPQHF.

The sequenced CDR3 bases are TGCGCCAGCAGCTTGACTAGCGGGAGACAGGAGACC. It yields the protein CASSLTSGRQET. The complete CDR3 sequence is CASSLTSGRQETQYF. J is TRBJ2-5 and V is TRBV5-1; 11 nucleotides line up with TRBD2. The CDR3 end is not reached by the read, which stops 3 residues before it; the germline J gene fills it in. Per the germline V gene, CDR1 is SGHRS and CDR2 is YFSETQ. This CDR3 is 15 amino acids long. The V and J ends lost 1 base and 5 bases, in that order; junction bases with no gene match: 4.

As concerns this clone: Read data end 3 residues before the CDR3 end; the end is taken from the germline J gene. This chain joins TRBV29-1 and TRBJ2-3, with 9 bases lining up with TRBD1. The germline V gene has CDR1 SQVTM and CDR2 ANQGSEA. Trimming took 6 bases from V and 6 from J; bases not matched to a gene: 7. The CDR3 is 13 residues long. CDR3 DNA, as far as it was read: TGCAGCGTCCGAGGGACAGGGTCCGATACG. It yields the protein CSVRGTGSDT. The full CDR3 sequence reads CSVRGTGSDTQYF.

As to this clone: The read terminates 3 residues ahead of where the CDR3 ends, so the germline J gene completes it. The chain employs TRBV5-6 and TRBJ1-5, with 9 bases lining up with TRBD1. Losses at the gene ends were 0 bases for V and 3 bases for J; bases not matched to a gene: 1. Looked up from germline, CDR1 is SGHDT and CDR2 is YYEEEE. The CDR3 runs to 15 residues. Here the CDR3 reads CASSLGDRDNQPQHF. CDR3 bases read: TGTGCCAGCAGCTTGGGGGACAGGGACAATCAGCCC. The full variable domain, its missing parts supplied by reference TRBV5-6 and TRBJ1-5, is DAGVTQSPTHLIKTRGQQVTLRCSPKSGHDTVSWYQQALGQGPQFIFQYYEEEERQRGNFPDRFSGHQFPNYSSELNVNALLLGDSALYLCASSLGDRDNQPQHFGDGTRLSIL.

For this clone: Read sequence stops 3 residues before the CDR3 end, and the germline J gene provides the missing end. J is TRBJ1-2 and V is TRBV18; 8 bases agree with TRBD1. In germline, CDR1 is KGHSH, CDR2 LQKENI. The CDR3 has 12 residues. The part of the CDR3 DNA that was read is TGTGCCAGCTACCGGGACAGGTCCAGA. Its translation: CASYRDRSR. From start to end, the CDR3 is CASYRDRSRYTF. The full variable domain, with the rest looked up from reference TRBV18 and TRBJ1-2, is NAGVMQNPRHLVRRRGQEARLRCSPMKGHSHVYWYRQLPEEGLKFMVYLQKENIIDESGMPKERFSAEFPKEGPSILRIQQVVRGDSAAYFCASYRDRSRYTFGSGTRLTVV.

Note on this clone: The read comes to an end 3 residues before the CDR3 does, leaving the germline J gene to fill in the end. V and J are TRBV6-2 or TRBV6-3 and TRBJ1-2; a possible D gene is TRBD1 (6 bases). The CDR3 sequence is 16 residues long. Germline-derived CDR1 and CDR2 are MNHEY and SVGEGT. Partial CDR3 DNA: TGTGCCAGCAGTCGACCAGGGGCTAGCGGGAGACATGAC. It yields the protein CASSRPGASGRHD. The entire CDR3 protein reads CASSRPGASGRHDYTF.

About this clone: The read is 3 residues too short to cover the CDR3 end, so that end is filled in from the germline J gene. This rearrangement joins TRBV20-1 to TRBJ2-7, with D possibly TRBD1 on 6 matching bases. Germline V gene sequence: CDR1 DFQATT, CDR2 SNEGSKA (reference sequence). The CDR3 has 15 amino acids. With 0 bases removed from V and 3 bases from J, the gap between germline ends came to 15 bases. CDR3 residues: CSARDSRDMLYEQYF. CDR3 bases read: TGCAGTGCTAGAGATTCCCGGGACATGCTCTACGAG.